The clone carrying this TCR beta chain was counted many times. What it binds is not known. V shed 0 bases and J shed 1 base, with 11 bases lying between them. The CDR3 consists of 16 residues. From germline, CDR1 is SGHRS and CDR2 YFSETQ. This record belongs to a study of T cells after yellow fever vaccination. The TCR cDNA carried a universal primer site and UMIs from 5'RACE template switching. TCRdb recomputed calls from the 5' RACE reads with MiXCR, one row per CDR3 protein. The sample lists just under 600,000 distinct CDR3 sequences, 13% occurring once. Study-wide results and limits: The secondary T-cell response peaked on day 5, not day 15, but was weaker. Highly abundant clonotypes carried over from the bulk population could end up in FACS-sorted repertoires as contaminants.

Here the sequenced sample was PBMCs, taken on the day of the yellow fever booster vaccination. This sequence originates from a man aged 25-45 years who received the YFV17D yellow fever vaccine. This rearrangement joins TRBV5-1 to TRBJ2-1; perhaps TRBD2 as D (7 bases). The CDR3 reads CASSLAGGASYNEQFF. The CDR3 DNA sequence: TGCGCCAGCAGCTTGGCTGGGGGGGCGTCCTACAATGAGCAGTTCTTC.